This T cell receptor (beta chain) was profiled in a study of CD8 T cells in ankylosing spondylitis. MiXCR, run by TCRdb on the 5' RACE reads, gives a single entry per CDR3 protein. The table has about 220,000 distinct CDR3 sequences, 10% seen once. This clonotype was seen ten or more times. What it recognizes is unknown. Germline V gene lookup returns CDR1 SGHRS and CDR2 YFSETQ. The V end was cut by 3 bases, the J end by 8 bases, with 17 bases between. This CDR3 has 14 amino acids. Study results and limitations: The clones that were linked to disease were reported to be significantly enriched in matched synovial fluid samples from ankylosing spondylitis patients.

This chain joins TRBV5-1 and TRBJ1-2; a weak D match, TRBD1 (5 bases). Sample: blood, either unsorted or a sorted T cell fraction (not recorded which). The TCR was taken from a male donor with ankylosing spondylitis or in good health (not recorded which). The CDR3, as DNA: TGCGCCAGCAGCTCAACCGGGACGGAGCGAGGCTACACCTTC. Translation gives CASSSTGTERGYTF.